This T cell receptor beta chain was sequenced for a study of cytomegalovirus exposure and HLA in healthy donors. Study at large: One earlier analysis, a look at about 179 million T cells, found some 120 million unique TCR beta sequences.

As for this clone: The antigen remains undetermined.

With 60 Vbeta and 13 Jbeta primers, the PCR was carried out. Clones were sequenced by immunoSEQ multiplex PCR, and TCRdb holds only the in-frame ones, with some missing. The sample carries around 99,000 clones, 77% recorded once. Study-wide results and limits: Association with HLA alleles at 0.05 false discovery rate was found for roughly 17,000 TCR beta sequences in a later analysis. Researchers had no immune exposure information except CMV serostatus available. DRB1 showed the most TCR associations and HLA-C the fewest in a later analysis, as rates varied by HLA locus.

The TCR was taken from a man in his fifties or sixties in good health and CMV-seropositive. Sequenced sample: PBMCs.

The CDR3 DNA follows: TGTGCCAGCAGCTCCCGGGACACCAACCAAGAGACCCAGTACTTC. Protein product: CASSSRDTNQETQYF. This chain uses TRBV11-3 with TRBJ2-5, with TRBD1 as a possible D gene (6 bases). CDR1 and CDR2 (germline): SGHNT, YENEEA. CDR3 length: 15 amino acids. V gave up 4 bases and J gave up 0 bases, with 12 bases separating them.